One and the same sample provided the 3 T cell receptor beta chains below, sequenced in a study of CD8 T cells in Susac syndrome. cDNA came from around 0.5 to 1 ug RNA primed by random hexamers. TCRdb used MiXCR to reprocess the immunoSEQ multiplex PCR reads, holding one entry per CDR3 protein. The data show some 77,000 distinct CDR3 sequences, 85% to 95% seen once. Sequencing used CD4+ T cells from PBMCs. These receptors came from a human donor with Susac syndrome.

The gene calls are TRBV18 and TRBJ2-5, with D perhaps matching TRBD2 (5 bases). The V and J ends lost 2 bases and 4 bases respectively, with 17 bases between them. Germline values: CDR1 KGHSH, CDR2 LQKENI. The CDR3 totals 16 residues. CDR3 protein: CASSPILDGVGETQYF. CDR3 DNA: TGTGCCAGCTCACCAATTCTTGACGGGGTCGGAGAGACCCAGTACTTC. Full variable domain (remainder filled in from reference TRBV18 and TRBJ2-5): NAGVMQNPRHLVRRRGQEARLRCSPMKGHSHVYWYRQLPEEGLKFMVYLQKENIIDESGMPKERFSAEFPKEGPSILRIQQVVRGDSAAYFCASSPILDGVGETQYFGPGTRLLVL.

The chain carries TRBV7-9 and TRBJ2-7; a weak D match, TRBD2 (6 bases). Trimming took off 5 bases at V and 4 bases at J, with 24 bases between the two ends. CDR3 size: 17 residues. Germline CDR1 SEHNR, CDR2 FQNEAQ (reference sequence). For the CDR3, the DNA is TGTGCCAGCAGCCCGAGCGGTGGGGGGTCTATCGGGTACGAGCAGTACTTC. It encodes CASSPSGGGSIGYEQYF. Combining the CDR3 with reference TRBV7-9 and TRBJ2-7 gives the whole variable domain DTGVSQNPRHKITKRGQNVTFRCDPISEHNRLYWYRQTLGQGPEFLTYFQNEAQLEKSRLLSDRFSAERPKGSFSTLEIQRTEQGDSAMYLCASSPSGGGSIGYEQYFGPGTRLTVT.

This clonotype was counted a single time. The chain is built from TRBV5-8 and TRBJ2-3; D is unresolved. Germline assignment: CDR1 SGHTS and CDR2 YDEGEE. Trimming took 2 bases from V and 1 from J, leaving 14 bases between them. The CDR3 loop spans 16 amino acids. CDR3 region: CASSFFLAARTDTQYF. The CDR3 DNA reads TGTGCCAGCAGCTTCTTCTTGGCAGCCCGCACAGATACGCAGTATTTT.